These T cell receptor beta chains were read from a single sample in a study of T cells in Graves' hyperthyroidism and ophthalmopathy. TCRdb analysed the multiplex PCR reads with MiXCR anew, one entry per CDR3 protein. The repertoire holds around 250,000 distinct CDR3 sequences, with around 15% as singletons. The specimen sequenced was blood. These receptors all come from a woman between 18 and 30 years old with Graves' ophthalmopathy. CDR3s include the opening cysteine and the closing phenylalanine or tryptophan. D genes are given only for firm matches. Some rows mark clone size as missing; the rest say once, few, many or name a class of expanded clone.

>TRBD2|many|TRBV7-9|TRBJ2-2
TGTGCCAGCAGCTCACGGTTGGAGACTAGCGGTACCGGGGAGCTGTTTTTT
CASSSRLETSGTGELFF
>.|many|TRBV5-1|TRBJ2-1
TGCGCCAGCAGATACAGGGATTACAATGAGCAGTTCTTC
CASRYRDYNEQFF
>.|many|TRBV5-5|TRBJ2-5
TGTGCCAGCAGCTTGGTCGATGGGGAATTAAAGTCCTTC
CASSLVDGELKSF
>.|many|TRBV20-1|TRBJ1-5
TGCAGTGCTAGAGTGGGACGGTCCTCAGATCAGCCCCAGCATTTT
CSARVGRSSDQPQHF
>.|many|TRBV28|TRBJ2-7
TGTGCCAGCAGTTTTAGTCTAGTCGGGGCCTCATCCTACGAGCAGTACTTC
CASSFSLVGASSYEQYF
>.|many|TRBV2|TRBJ2-4
TGTGCCAGCAGTGGCATAGTAGGTGTCATTCAGTACTTC
CASSGIVGVIQYF
>.|many|TRBV6-1|TRBJ2-2
TGTGCCAGCAGGGGGCAGGGAGTCACCGGGGAGCTGTTTTTT
CASRGQGVTGELFF
>TRBD2|many|TRBV7-2|TRBJ2-1
TGTGCCAGCAGCTTATCCGGCCAGCCGGGACTAGCATACAATGAGCAGTTCTTC
CASSLSGQPGLAYNEQFF
>TRBD2|.|TRBV3-1|TRBJ2-3
TGTGCCAGCAGCCGACTAGCGGGGGGGCACGTTACGCAGTATTTT
CASSRLAGGHVTQYF
>.|many|TRBV12-5|TRBJ2-7
TGTGCTAGTCTCCGGGGGAGAGGGGCGGCTACCTACGAGCAGTACTTC
CASLRGRGAATYEQYF
>.|many|TRBV6-1|TRBJ2-1
TGTGCCAGCAGTCGACCTAGACCTCAAGGGGGGTACAATGAGCAGTTCTTC
CASSRPRPQGGYNEQFF
>.|.|TRBV13|TRBJ2-7
TGTGCCAGCAACCTACAGGGAAGTTATTACGAGCAGTACTTC
CASNLQGSYYEQYF
>TRBD1|many|TRBV19|TRBJ2-1
TGTGCCAGTAGCTCACATAGGTGGGACAGGGAAATGCCGATCTCCTACAATGAGCAGTTCTTC
CASSSHRWDREMPISYNEQFF
>.|many|TRBV3-1|TRBJ1-1
TGTGCCAGCAGCCTGTCGAGCACTGAAGCTTTCTTT
CASSLSSTEAFF
>.|many|TRBV11-2|TRBJ2-4
TGTGCCAGCAGCTTATCCTCGGGCGAAAACTTCAAAAACATTCAGTACTTC
CASSLSSGENFKNIQYF
>TRBD2|many|TRBV4-1|TRBJ2-1
TGCGCCAGCAGCCATCAGCCTAGCGGGGCTTTCTACAATGAGCAGTTCTTC
CASSHQPSGAFYNEQFF
>TRBD2|many|TRBV2|TRBJ2-5
TGTGCCAGCGGGCTAGCGGTCCAAGAGACCCAGTACTTC
CASGLAVQETQYF
>.|.|TRBV20-1|TRBJ1-6
TGCAGTGCTACAGATAGCTCCTATAATTCACCCCTCCACTTT
CSATDSSYNSPLHF
>.|many|TRBV28|TRBJ1-5
TGTGCCAGCAGCCGTAATCCCGGGACCCTCAATCAGCCCCAGCATTTT
CASSRNPGTLNQPQHF
>.|many|TRBV12-3/TRBV12-4|TRBJ1-5
TGTGCCAGCAGTGTTGGACCGAATCAGCCCCAGCATTTT
CASSVGPNQPQHF
>.|many|TRBV20-1|TRBJ2-2
TGCAGTGCTAGGGGACCTAGCACCGGGGAGCTGTTTTTT
CSARGPSTGELFF
>TRBD1|many|TRBV28|TRBJ1-6
TGTGCCAGCAGCCCCCCCCGGGACAGCTACATTCGGGGTCTCCACTTT
CASSPPRDSYIRGLHF
>.|many|TRBV12-3/TRBV12-4|TRBJ1-1
TGTGCCAGCAGCTCGGGAATAAGGTTTTCTGAAGCTTTCTTT
CASSSGIRFSEAFF
>.|.|TRBV4-1|TRBJ1-1
TGCGTCACAAGAAGGACAGCGATGAACACTGAAGCTTTCTTT
CVTRRTAMNTEAFF
>TRBD2|many|TRBV7-2|TRBJ2-1
TGTGCCAGCAGCTCCCCGACTAGCGGGAGCTACGATGAGCAGTTCTTC
CASSSPTSGSYDEQFF
>TRBD1|few|TRBV28|TRBJ1-4
TGTGCCAGCAGTTTCCCGGGACAGGGAAATGAAAAACTGTTTTTT
CASSFPGQGNEKLFF
>.|many|TRBV12-3/TRBV12-4|TRBJ2-1
TGTGCCAGCAGTTTAGCGGCTGGAGCCTACAATGAGCAGTTCTTC
CASSLAAGAYNEQFF
>.|many|TRBV28|TRBJ1-5
TGTGCCAGCAGTTTATGGGACCTCAATCAGCCCCAGCATTTT
CASSLWDLNQPQHF
>.|few|TRBV7-8|TRBJ2-2
TGTGCCAGCAGCTTAAAGTATACAGGGGGGGAAAGGACCGGGGAGCTGTTTTTT
CASSLKYTGGERTGELFF
>.|.|TRBV27|TRBJ2-2
TGTGCCAGCAGTTTATTGCGGGCCACCGGGGAGCTGTTTTTT
CASSLLRATGELFF
>.|many|TRBV28|TRBJ1-3
TGTGCCAGCAGTTTGTCGGCCAACTCTGGAAACACCATATATTTT
CASSLSANSGNTIYF
>.|many|TRBV24-1|TRBJ1-1
TGTGCCACCAGTGACAGGAACACTGAAGCTTTCTTT
CATSDRNTEAFF
>TRBD2|many|TRBV18|TRBJ2-2
TGTGCCAGCTCACCGGGACTAGCGGGAGACCCGAACACCGGGGAGCTGTTTTTT
CASSPGLAGDPNTGELFF
>TRBD1|many|TRBV7-2|TRBJ1-2
TGTGCCAGCAGCTTCCGGGACAGGGGACGCGGCTACACCTTC
CASSFRDRGRGYTF
>TRBD2|many|TRBV28|TRBJ2-1
TGTGCCAGCAGTCCGGGACTAGCGGGGCCAGTCTCCTACAATGAGCAGTTCTTC
CASSPGLAGPVSYNEQFF
>TRBD1|many|TRBV28|TRBJ1-2
TGTGCCAGCAGTTCCGGACAGGGTACCTATGGCTACACCTTC
CASSSGQGTYGYTF
>.|many|TRBV12-3/TRBV12-4|TRBJ1-2
TGTGCCAGCAGTCCCCTGACGGCTAACTATGGCTACACCTTC
CASSPLTANYGYTF
>TRBD1|many|TRBV20-1|TRBJ1-2
TGCAGTGCTAGGGTTGGGACAGGGGATGGCTACACCTTC
CSARVGTGDGYTF
>TRBD2|many|TRBV27|TRBJ2-3
TGTGCCAGCAGTTTGTCAGCGGGGGCCTTCACAGATACGCAGTATTTT
CASSLSAGAFTDTQYF
>TRBD1|.|TRBV4-3|TRBJ2-2
TGCGCCAGCAGCCACAGGGGGCCCACCGGGGAGCTGTTTTTT
CASSHRGPTGELFF
>.|many|TRBV18|TRBJ1-2
TGTGCCAGCTCAGCCTCTGGCCACGGTAACTATGGCTACACCTTC
CASSASGHGNYGYTF
>TRBD2|.|TRBV20-1|TRBJ2-5
TGCAGTGCTAGGACAACGGGGGGGGAGACCCAGTACTTC
CSARTTGGETQYF
>.|.|TRBV19|TRBJ2-7
TGTGCCAGTAGTATATACGGACGGGCTTCCTACGAGCAGTACTTC
CASSIYGRASYEQYF
>TRBD1|many|TRBV12-3/TRBV12-4|TRBJ2-3
TGTGCCAGCAGTTTTGATTCATGGGACAGGGGTCTCACAGATACGCAGTATTTT
CASSFDSWDRGLTDTQYF
>.|many|TRBV30|TRBJ2-1
TGTGCCTGGAATGCTGCGGGGATGGCGAATGAGCAGTTCTTC
CAWNAAGMANEQFF
>.|.|TRBV12-3/TRBV12-4|TRBJ1-2
TGTGCCAGCACCCTGCGCGATGGCGATGGCTACACCTTC
CASTLRDGDGYTF
>.|many|TRBV18|TRBJ2-4
TGTGCCAGCTCACCAGGGACTCTTTTTGGGGCCAAAAACATTCAGTACTTC
CASSPGTLFGAKNIQYF
>.|many|TRBV2|TRBJ1-1
TGTGCCAGCACTTTACTCAGGGGAGGCACTGAAGCTTTCTTT
CASTLLRGGTEAFF
>TRBD2|many|TRBV14|TRBJ2-3
TGTGCCAGCAGCCAAGGGTACTTGGGACTAGGAAGAGATACGCAGTATTTT
CASSQGYLGLGRDTQYF
>TRBD2|many|TRBV28|TRBJ2-1
TGTGCCAGCAGTTTAGGGGTAGCGGGAGGGTACAATGAGCAGTTCTTC
CASSLGVAGGYNEQFF
>TRBD1|.|TRBV5-6|TRBJ2-3
TGTGCCAGCAGCTATGGACAGGGCACCCAGCGGGCAGATACGCAGTATTTT
CASSYGQGTQRADTQYF
>TRBD2|.|TRBV7-2|TRBJ2-3
TGTGCCAGCACCGGGAGGGATTCCACAGATACGCAGTATTTT
CASTGRDSTDTQYF
>TRBD2|many|TRBV6-1|TRBJ2-3
TGTGCCAGCAGACTCCGAGGGACTAGCGGGAGGCGAGATACGCAGTATTTT
CASRLRGTSGRRDTQYF
>.|few|TRBV28|TRBJ2-1
TGTGCCAGCAGTTTATTCCTGGGACGGCAGTTCTTC
CASSLFLGRQFF
>.|many|TRBV18|TRBJ2-1
TGTGCCAGCTCACCGGGACAATCCTACAATGAGCAGTTCTTC
CASSPGQSYNEQFF